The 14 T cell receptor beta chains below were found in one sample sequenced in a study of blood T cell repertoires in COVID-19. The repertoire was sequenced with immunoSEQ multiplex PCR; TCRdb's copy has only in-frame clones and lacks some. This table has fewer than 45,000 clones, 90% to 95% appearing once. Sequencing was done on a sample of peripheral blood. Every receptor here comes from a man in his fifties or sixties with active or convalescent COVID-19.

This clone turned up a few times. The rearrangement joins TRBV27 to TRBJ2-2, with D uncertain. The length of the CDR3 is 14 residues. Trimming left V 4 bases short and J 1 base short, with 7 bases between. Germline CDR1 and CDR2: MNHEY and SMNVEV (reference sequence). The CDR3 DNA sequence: TGTGCCAGCAGTTCCCATGTGAACACCGGGGAGCTGTTTTTT. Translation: CASSSHVNTGELFF.

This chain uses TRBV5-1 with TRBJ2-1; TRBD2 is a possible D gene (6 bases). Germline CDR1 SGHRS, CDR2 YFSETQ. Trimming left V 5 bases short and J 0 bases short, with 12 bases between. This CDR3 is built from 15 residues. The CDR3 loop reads CASRSGGDSYNEQFF. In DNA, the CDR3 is TGCGCCAGCAGATCCGGCGGGGACTCCTACAATGAGCAGTTCTTC.

CDR3 DNA: TGTGCCAGCAGCCCCCTTGGGGGGGCTATGACTGAAGCTTTCTTT. Residues: CASSPLGGAMTEAFF. The chain links TRBV4-2 to TRBJ1-1; a possible D gene is TRBD1 (6 bases). In germline, CDR1 is LGHNA, CDR2 YNFKEQ. CDR3 size: 15 residues. Trimming took off 4 bases at V and 5 bases at J, with 17 bases between the two ends.

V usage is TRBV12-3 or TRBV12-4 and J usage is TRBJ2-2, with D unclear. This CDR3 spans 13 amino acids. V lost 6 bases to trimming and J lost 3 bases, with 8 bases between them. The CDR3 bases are TGTGCCAGCAGCTCCTCGGACACCGGGGAGCTGTTTTTT. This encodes CASSSSDTGELFF.

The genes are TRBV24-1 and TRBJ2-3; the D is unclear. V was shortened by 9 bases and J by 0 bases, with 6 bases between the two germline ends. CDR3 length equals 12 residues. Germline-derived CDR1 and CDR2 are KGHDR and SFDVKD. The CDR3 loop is CATRESTDTQYF. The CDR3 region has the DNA TGTGCCACCCGAGAAAGCACAGATACGCAGTATTTT.

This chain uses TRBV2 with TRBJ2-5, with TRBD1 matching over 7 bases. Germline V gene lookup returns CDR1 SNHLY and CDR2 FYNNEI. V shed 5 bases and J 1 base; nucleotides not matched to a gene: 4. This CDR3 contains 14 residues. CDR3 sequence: CASSLDRAQETQYF. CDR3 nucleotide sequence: TGTGCCAGCAGTCTCGACAGGGCCCAAGAGACCCAGTACTTC.

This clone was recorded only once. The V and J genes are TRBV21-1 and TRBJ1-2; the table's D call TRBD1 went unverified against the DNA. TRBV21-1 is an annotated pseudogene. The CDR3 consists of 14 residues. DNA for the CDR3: TGTGCCAGCAGCAAAGGGGCAGGGGGGTCTGGCTACACCTTC. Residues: CASSKGAGGSGYTF.

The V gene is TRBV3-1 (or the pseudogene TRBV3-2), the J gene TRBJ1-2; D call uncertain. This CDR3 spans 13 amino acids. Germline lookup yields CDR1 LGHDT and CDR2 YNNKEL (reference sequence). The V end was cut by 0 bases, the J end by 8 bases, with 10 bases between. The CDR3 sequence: CASSQDWARGYTF. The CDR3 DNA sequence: TGTGCCAGCAGCCAAGACTGGGCGCGAGGCTACACCTTC.

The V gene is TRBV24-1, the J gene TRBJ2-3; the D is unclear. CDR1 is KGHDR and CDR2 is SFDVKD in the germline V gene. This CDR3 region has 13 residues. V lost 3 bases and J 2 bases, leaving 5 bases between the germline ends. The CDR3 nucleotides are TGTGCCACCAGTGATCCGTCCACAGATACGCAGTATTTT. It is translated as CATSDPSTDTQYF.

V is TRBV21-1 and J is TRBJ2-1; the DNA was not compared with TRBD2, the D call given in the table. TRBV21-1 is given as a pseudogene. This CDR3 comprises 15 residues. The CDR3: CASSPAGFPNNEQFF. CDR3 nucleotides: TGTGCCAGCAGCCCAGCGGGTTTTCCAAACAATGAGCAGTTCTTC.

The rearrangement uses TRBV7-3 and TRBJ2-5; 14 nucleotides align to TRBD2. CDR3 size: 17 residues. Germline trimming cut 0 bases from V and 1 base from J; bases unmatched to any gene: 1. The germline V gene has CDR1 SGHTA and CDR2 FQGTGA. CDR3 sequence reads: CASSLTGTSGGQETQYF. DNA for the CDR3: TGTGCCAGCAGCTTAACGGGGACTAGCGGGGGCCAAGAGACCCAGTACTTC. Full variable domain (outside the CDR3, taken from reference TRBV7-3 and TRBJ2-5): GAGVSQTPSNKVTEKGKYVELRCDPISGHTALYWYRQSLGQGPEFLIYFQGTGAADDSGLPNDRFFAVRPEGSVSTLKIQRTERGDSAVYLCASSLTGTSGGQETQYFGPGTRLLVL.

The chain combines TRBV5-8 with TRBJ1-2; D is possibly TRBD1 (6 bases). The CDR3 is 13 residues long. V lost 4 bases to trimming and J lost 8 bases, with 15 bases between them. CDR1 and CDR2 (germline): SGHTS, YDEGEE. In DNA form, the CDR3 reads TGTGCCAGCAGCAAGGGCAGGGGAGCGGGCTACACCTTC. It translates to CASSKGRGAGYTF.

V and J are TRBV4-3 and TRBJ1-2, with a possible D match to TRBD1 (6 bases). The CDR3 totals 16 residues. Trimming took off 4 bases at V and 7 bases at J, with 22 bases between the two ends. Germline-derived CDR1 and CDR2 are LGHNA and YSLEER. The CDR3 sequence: CASSPYPGGAFGGYTF. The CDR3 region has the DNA TGCGCCAGCAGCCCATACCCTGGGGGGGCTTTTGGTGGCTACACCTTC.

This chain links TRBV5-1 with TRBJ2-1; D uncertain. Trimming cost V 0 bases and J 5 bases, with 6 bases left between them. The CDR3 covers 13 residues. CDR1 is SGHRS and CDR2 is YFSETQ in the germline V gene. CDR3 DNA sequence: TGCGCCAGCAGCTTGGGTCCTCACAATGAGCAGTTCTTC. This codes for CASSLGPHNEQFF.